Below, 7 T cell receptor beta chains from the same sample are listed, as sequenced in a study of shared T cell receptors in the human thymus. Here immunoSEQ multiplex PCR was the method, and the copy in TCRdb shows in-frame clones only, minus some. Of 720,000 or so clones in the sample, over 75% were seen once. This same sample was also part of a study on human thymus T cells.

The sample comprised thymocytes. Source of these receptors: a girl under two years old with a congenital heart defect.

CDR3 loop: CASSFVGGEAFF. In DNA, the CDR3 is TGTGCCAGCAGCTTTGTCGGCGGTGAAGCTTTCTTT. The chain joins TRBV5-4 to TRBJ1-1, with D uncertain. Germline CDR1 is SGHNT and CDR2 is YYREEE (reference sequence). This CDR3 comprises 12 residues. Trimming took 2 bases from V and 7 from J, leaving 9 bases between them.

The V and J genes are TRBV19 and TRBJ2-7, with TRBD2 as a possible D gene (5 bases). Trimming removed 3 bases from V and 0 bases from J, with 30 bases in between. Looked up from germline, CDR1 is LNHDA and CDR2 is SQIVND (reference sequence). This CDR3 spans 21 amino acids. For the CDR3, the DNA is TGTGCCAGTAGTATCGCACCCCCGAGCAGACTACACTCGCCTAGCTCCTACGAGCAGTACTTC. It yields the protein CASSIAPPSRLHSPSSYEQYF.

The chain combines TRBV25-1 with TRBJ1-1; 9 bases line up with TRBD1. The V and J ends lost 4 bases and 3 bases, in that order; junction bases with no gene match: 6. The CDR3 length is 15 residues. Germline CDR1 MGHDK, CDR2 SYGVNS. As DNA, the CDR3 is TGTGCCAGCAGTGTTCACAGGGGGCAGGACACTGAAGCTTTCTTT. Amino acid sequence: CASSVHRGQDTEAFF.

This clone has just one count. The rearrangement links TRBV18 to TRBJ2-7, with D possibly being TRBD1 (5 bases). Germline V gives CDR1 KGHSH, CDR2 LQKENI. This CDR3 region has 18 residues. V was shortened by 1 base and J by 2 bases, with 21 bases between the two germline ends. In DNA form, the CDR3 reads TGTGCCAGCTCACCACTGCCCCACAGGCCCCAAACCCCCTACGAGCAGTACTTC. Translated: CASSPLPHRPQTPYEQYF.

The CDR3 DNA follows: TGCGCCAGCAAAGTATTAGACAGGGAGCCCACCACAGATACGCAGTATTTT. Protein sequence: CASKVLDREPTTDTQYF. V and J are TRBV10-1 and TRBJ2-3; the match to TRBD1 covers 7 bases. Germline assignment: CDR1 WNHNN and CDR2 SYGVQD (reference sequence). With V trimmed by 7 bases and J by 2 bases, 15 bases remained unmatched. This CDR3 region has 17 residues.

The gene calls are TRBV27 and TRBJ1-6; D uncertain. This CDR3 has 11 amino acids. Germline lookup yields CDR1 MNHEY and CDR2 SMNVEV (reference sequence). The ends were cut back, 3 bases at V and 10 bases at J, with 4 bases in the middle. CDR3 sequence: CASSLRSPLHF. The CDR3, as DNA: TGTGCCAGCAGTTTGCGGTCACCCCTCCACTTT.

This clone has only one observation. The J gene is TRBJ1-1, the V gene TRBV7-9; 7 bases are shared with TRBD1. Per the germline V gene, CDR1 is SEHNR and CDR2 is FQNEAQ (reference sequence). The CDR3 length is 14 residues. V trimming: 3 bases; J trimming: 3 bases; junction bases outside the gene matches: 4. CDR3 residues: CASSFYTGDTEAFF. For the CDR3, the DNA is TGTGCCAGCAGCTTCTATACAGGGGACACTGAAGCTTTCTTT.